This T cell receptor (beta chain) was found in a study of blood T cell repertoires in COVID-19. As for the study in general: From the United States, Italy and Spain came samples of acute and convalescent COVID-19. The analysed material was cDNA or gDNA that came from T cells, B-cell-depleted T cells, or PBMCs.

The authors' processing: Nucleated cell number was recorded as an estimate derived from reference gene primer amplification. Profiling relied on immunoSEQ multiplex PCR, and the TCRdb table lists in-frame clones only, not all of them. V, J and clone size are taken as reported in that table, and D and trimming were inferred from the DNA itself. The table lists about 360,000 clones, around 90% of them singletons, with around 2.9% in the top ten. Germline values: CDR1 LNHDA, CDR2 SQIVND (reference sequence). J lost 0 bases, V lost 5 bases, and 3 bases had no gene match. The CDR3 covers 14 residues. The sample was peripheral blood. J is TRBJ1-1 and V is TRBV19, with TRBD1 matching 7 bases. The sequence was collected from a human donor in a cohort sampled during active COVID-19. Here the CDR3 reads CASSVTGLNTEAFF. The CDR3 DNA is TGTGCCAGTAGTGTGACAGGGTTGAACACTGAAGCTTTCTTT.